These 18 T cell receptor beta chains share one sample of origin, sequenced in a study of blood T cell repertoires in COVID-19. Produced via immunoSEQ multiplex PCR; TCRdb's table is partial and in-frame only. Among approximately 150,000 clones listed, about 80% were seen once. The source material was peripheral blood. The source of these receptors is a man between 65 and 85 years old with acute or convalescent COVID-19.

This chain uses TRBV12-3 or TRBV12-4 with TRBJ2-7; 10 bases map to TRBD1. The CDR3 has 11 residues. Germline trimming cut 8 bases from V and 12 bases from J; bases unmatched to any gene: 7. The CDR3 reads CASGQGGDLYF. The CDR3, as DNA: TGTGCCAGCGGACAGGGGGGCGACCTGTACTTC.

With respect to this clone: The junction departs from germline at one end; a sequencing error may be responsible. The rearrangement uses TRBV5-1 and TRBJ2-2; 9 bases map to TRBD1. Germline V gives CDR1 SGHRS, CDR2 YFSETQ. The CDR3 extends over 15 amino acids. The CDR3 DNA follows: TGCGCCAGCACCACCGGGACAGGGAACGCCGGGGAGCTGTTTTTT. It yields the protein CASTTGTGNAGELFF.

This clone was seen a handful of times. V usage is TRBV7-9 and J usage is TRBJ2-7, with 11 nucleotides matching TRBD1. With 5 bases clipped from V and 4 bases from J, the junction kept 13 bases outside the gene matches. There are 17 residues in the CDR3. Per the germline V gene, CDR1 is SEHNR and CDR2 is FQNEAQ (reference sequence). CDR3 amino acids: CASSGDRGLFGPYEQYF. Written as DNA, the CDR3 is TGTGCCAGCAGCGGGGACAGGGGGTTATTCGGGCCATACGAGCAGTACTTC.

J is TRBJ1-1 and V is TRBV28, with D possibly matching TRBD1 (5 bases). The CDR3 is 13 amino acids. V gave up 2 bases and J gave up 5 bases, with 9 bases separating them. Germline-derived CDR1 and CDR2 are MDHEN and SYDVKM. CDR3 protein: CASSLRRGTEAFF. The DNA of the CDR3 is TGTGCCAGCAGTTTAAGGCGGGGGACTGAAGCTTTCTTT.

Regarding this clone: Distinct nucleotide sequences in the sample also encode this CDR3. CDR3 residues: CASSPSGIETDTQYF. CDR3 coding DNA: TGTGCCAGTAGTCCAAGCGGGATTGAGACAGATACGCAGTATTTT. The chain combines TRBV6-5 with TRBJ2-3; 7 nucleotides agree with TRBD2. The CDR3 runs to 15 residues. In germline, CDR1 is MNHEY, CDR2 SVGAGI. V trimming: 9 bases; J trimming: 3 bases; junction bases outside the gene matches: 12.

The DNA of the CDR3 is TGTGCCTGGAGTCGAGGTAGCAATCAGCCCCAGCATTTT. Its translation is CAWSRGSNQPQHF. The rearrangement uses TRBV30 and TRBJ1-5; no firm D call. V shed 2 bases and J shed 0 bases, with 5 bases lying between them. Germline V CDR1 and CDR2: GTSNPN, SVGIG (reference sequence). The CDR3 has 13 amino acids.

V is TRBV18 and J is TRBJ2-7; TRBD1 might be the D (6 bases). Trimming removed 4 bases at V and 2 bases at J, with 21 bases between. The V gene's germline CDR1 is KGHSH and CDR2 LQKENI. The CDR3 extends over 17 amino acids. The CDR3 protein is CASSQQGPTVGPYEQYF. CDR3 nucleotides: TGTGCCAGCTCACAACAGGGACCGACGGTGGGACCCTACGAGCAGTACTTC.

CDR3 nucleotide sequence: TGTGCCACCAGCACCTACACCGGGGAGCTGTTTTTT. This codes for CATSTYTGELFF. The rearrangement joins TRBV15 to TRBJ2-2; D ambiguous. Germline V CDR1 and CDR2: LNHNV, YYDKDF (reference sequence). With 4 bases removed from V and 3 bases from J, the gap between germline ends came to 3 bases. CDR3 length: 12 amino acids.

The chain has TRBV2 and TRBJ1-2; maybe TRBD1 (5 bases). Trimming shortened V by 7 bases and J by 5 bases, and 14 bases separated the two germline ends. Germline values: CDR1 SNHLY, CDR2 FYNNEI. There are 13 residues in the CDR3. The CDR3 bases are TGTGCCAGCACCGGGGGGGTGGAGTATGGCTACACCTTC. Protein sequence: CASTGGVEYGYTF.

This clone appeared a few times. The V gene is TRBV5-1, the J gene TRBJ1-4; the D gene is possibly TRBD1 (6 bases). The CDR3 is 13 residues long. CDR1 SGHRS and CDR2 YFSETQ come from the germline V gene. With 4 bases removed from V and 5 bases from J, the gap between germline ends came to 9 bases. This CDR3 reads CASSAQGNEKLFF. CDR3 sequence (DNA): TGCGCCAGCAGCGCACAGGGAAATGAAAAACTGTTTTTT.

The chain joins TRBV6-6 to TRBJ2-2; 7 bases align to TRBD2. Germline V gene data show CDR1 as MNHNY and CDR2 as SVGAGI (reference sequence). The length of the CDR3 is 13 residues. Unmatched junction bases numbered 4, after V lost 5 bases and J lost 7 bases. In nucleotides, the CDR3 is TGTGCCAGCAGTCCCGGGGGGTTCGGGGAGCTGTTTTTT. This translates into CASSPGGFGELFF.

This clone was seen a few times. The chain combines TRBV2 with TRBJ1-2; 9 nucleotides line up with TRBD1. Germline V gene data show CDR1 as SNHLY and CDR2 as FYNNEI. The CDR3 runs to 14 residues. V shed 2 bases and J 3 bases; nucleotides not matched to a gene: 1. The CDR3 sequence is CASSERTGDYGYTF. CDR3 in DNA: TGTGCCAGCAGTGAACGGACAGGGGACTATGGCTACACCTTC.

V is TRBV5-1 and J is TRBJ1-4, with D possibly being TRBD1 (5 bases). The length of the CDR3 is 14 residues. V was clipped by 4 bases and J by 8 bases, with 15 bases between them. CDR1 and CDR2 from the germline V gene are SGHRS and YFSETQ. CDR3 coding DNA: TGCGCCAGCAGCCCCGGGACGGGAGGGGAAAAACTGTTTTTT. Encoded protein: CASSPGTGGEKLFF.

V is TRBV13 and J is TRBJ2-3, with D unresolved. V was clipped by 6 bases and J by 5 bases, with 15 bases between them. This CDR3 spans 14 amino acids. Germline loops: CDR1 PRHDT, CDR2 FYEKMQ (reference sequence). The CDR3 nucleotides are TGTGCCAGCAGGTTCAGGCTGCTCGGAGATACGCAGTATTTT. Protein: CASRFRLLGDTQYF.

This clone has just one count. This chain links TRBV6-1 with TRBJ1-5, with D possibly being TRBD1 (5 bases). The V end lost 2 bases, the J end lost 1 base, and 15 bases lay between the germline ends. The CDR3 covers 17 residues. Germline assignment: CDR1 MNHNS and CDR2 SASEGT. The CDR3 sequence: CASSEIGGGASNQPQHF. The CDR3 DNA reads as TGTGCCAGCAGTGAAATTGGGGGAGGGGCGAGCAATCAGCCCCAGCATTTT.

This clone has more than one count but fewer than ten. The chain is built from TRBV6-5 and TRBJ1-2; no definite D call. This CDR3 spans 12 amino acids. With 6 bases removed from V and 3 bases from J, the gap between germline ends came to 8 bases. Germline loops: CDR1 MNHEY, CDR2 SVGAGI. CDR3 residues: CASRVLDYGYTF. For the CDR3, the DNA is TGTGCCAGCAGAGTACTGGACTATGGCTACACCTTC.

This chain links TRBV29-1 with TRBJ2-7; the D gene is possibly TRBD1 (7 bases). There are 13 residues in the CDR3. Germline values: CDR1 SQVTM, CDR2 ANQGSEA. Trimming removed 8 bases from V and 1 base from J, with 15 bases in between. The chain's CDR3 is CSYRTGLSYEQYF. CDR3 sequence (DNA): TGCAGCTATCGGACAGGACTATCCTACGAGCAGTACTTC.

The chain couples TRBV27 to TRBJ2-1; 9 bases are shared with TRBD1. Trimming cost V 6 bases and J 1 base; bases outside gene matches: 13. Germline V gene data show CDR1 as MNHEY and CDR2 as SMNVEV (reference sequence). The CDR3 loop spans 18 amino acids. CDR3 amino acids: CASRLLTGGNRSYNEQFF. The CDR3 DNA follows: TGTGCCAGCAGGCTTCTAACAGGGGGCAATAGGTCCTACAATGAGCAGTTCTTC.